The rows below give T cell receptor beta chains drawn from one sample of a study of CD8 T cells in Susac syndrome. TCRdb independently ran MiXCR on the immunoSEQ multiplex PCR reads; one entry per CDR3 protein. The sample carries 180,000 or so distinct CDR3 sequences, about 95% recorded once. Source material: CD4+ T cells from PBMCs. These receptors all come from a human donor with multiple sclerosis. Both conserved end residues are part of each CDR3. The D gene is left open where the match is weak. The listing skips clone size in some rows; elsewhere it reads once, few, many or a size class.

d_gene	j_gene	abundance	v_gene	CDR3aa	CDR3nt
NA	TRBJ2-1	NA	TRBV12-3/TRBV12-4	CASSLISAYNEQFF	TGTGCCAGCAGTTTAATTTCGGCCTACAATGAGCAGTTCTTC
TRBD1	TRBJ1-2	NA	TRBV27	CASSTLAEGAGGYTF	TGTGCCAGCAGTACTCTTGCGGAGGGGGCAGGGGGCTACACCTTC
TRBD1	TRBJ1-2	NA	TRBV5-1	CASRLTGSGDGYTF	TGCGCCAGCAGGCTGACAGGGTCTGGCGATGGCTACACCTTC
NA	TRBJ2-1	NA	TRBV7-9	CASSLRGTDLLGNEQFF	TGTGCCAGCAGCCTACGCGGGACAGATTTATTAGGGAATGAGCAGTTCTTC
NA	TRBJ1-4	NA	TRBV9	CASSVGVGYATNEKLFF	TGTGCCAGCAGCGTAGGAGTGGGTTATGCAACTAATGAAAAACTGTTTTTT
TRBD1	TRBJ2-7	NA	TRBV18	CASSPTGTGGNEQYF	TGTGCCAGCTCACCGACGGGGACAGGGGGCAACGAGCAGTACTTC
NA	TRBJ2-2	NA	TRBV6-5	CASSYEQRNTGELFF	TGTGCCAGCAGTTACGAACAGCGGAACACCGGGGAGCTGTTTTTT
TRBD1	TRBJ1-2	NA	TRBV30	CAWSRTGNYGYTF	TGTGCCTGGAGTAGGACAGGAAACTATGGCTACACCTTC
NA	TRBJ2-7	NA	TRBV6-6	CASSGQGDFSYEQYF	TGTGCCAGCAGTGGGCAGGGGGACTTCTCCTACGAGCAGTACTTC
TRBD1	TRBJ1-2	NA	TRBV27	CASSAGKGARASYGYTF	TGTGCCAGCAGTGCCGGGAAGGGGGCGAGGGCCTCCTATGGCTACACCTTC
NA	TRBJ1-5	NA	TRBV19	CASSIREEGAGQPQHF	TGTGCCAGTAGTATCAGAGAAGAAGGGGCTGGACAGCCCCAGCATTTT
TRBD2	TRBJ2-1	NA	TRBV3-1	CASSFSGGAYNEQFF	TGTGCCAGCAGCTTCAGCGGGGGGGCCTACAATGAGCAGTTCTTC
NA	TRBJ1-2	NA	TRBV25-1	CASSEGSSNGYTF	TGTGCCAGCAGTGAGGGGTCCTCGAATGGCTACACCTTC
NA	TRBJ2-5	NA	TRBV7-9	CASSFGESKTQYF	TGTGCCAGCAGCTTCGGCGAGTCGAAGACCCAGTACTTC
NA	TRBJ2-7	NA	TRBV25-1	CASSDSTRPPFEQYF	TGTGCCAGCAGTGACTCGACTAGGCCCCCTTTCGAGCAGTACTTC
NA	TRBJ1-4	NA	TRBV27	CASRRQGNEKLFF	TGTGCCAGCAGACGTCAGGGCAATGAAAAACTGTTTTTT
NA	TRBJ2-7	NA	TRBV9	CASSVRLRGGEQYF	TGTGCCAGCAGCGTAAGGCTCAGGGGAGGCGAGCAGTACTTC
NA	TRBJ1-1	NA	TRBV18	CASSLSEGRNTEAFF	TGTGCCAGCTCACTCTCCGAGGGGCGGAACACTGAAGCTTTCTTT
NA	TRBJ2-3	NA	TRBV7-2	CASIQAGSFDTSTDTQYF	TGTGCCAGCATCCAAGCGGGCTCCTTTGACACTAGCACAGATACGCAGTATTTT
TRBD2	TRBJ2-3	few	TRBV5-1	CASSSLAGGPDTQYF	TGCGCCAGCAGCTCCTTAGCGGGAGGGCCAGATACGCAGTATTTT
NA	TRBJ2-1	NA	TRBV9	CASSVGQFHEQFF	TGTGCCAGCAGCGTAGGGCAGTTTCATGAGCAGTTCTTC
NA	TRBJ1-2	few	TRBV20-1	CSARDRSYGYTF	TGCAGTGCTAGAGACAGGTCCTATGGCTACACCTTC
TRBD1	TRBJ2-7	NA	TRBV5-1	CASSLRQGADEQYF	TGCGCCAGCAGCTTGCGTCAGGGGGCTGACGAGCAGTACTTC
NA	TRBJ1-2	once	TRBV29-1	CSVVRADSYTF	TGCAGCGTTGTGAGGGCGGATAGCTACACCTTC
NA	TRBJ1-5	NA	TRBV20-1	CSARDRHQPQHF	TGCAGTGCTAGAGATCGCCATCAGCCCCAGCATTTT
NA	TRBJ2-1	NA	TRBV6-1	CASSEFGGYTYSYNEQFF	TGTGCCAGCAGTGAATTCGGGGGCTACACTTACTCCTACAATGAGCAGTTCTTC
NA	TRBJ2-7	NA	TRBV30	CAWSVGGTLYEQYF	TGTGCCTGGAGTGTAGGTGGGACCCTCTACGAGCAGTACTTC
NA	TRBJ2-3	NA	TRBV18	CASSPASTDTQYF	TGTGCCAGCTCACCGGCGAGCACAGATACGCAGTATTTT
TRBD1	TRBJ1-1	NA	TRBV29-1	CSYYRGDMNTEAFF	TGCAGCTATTACAGGGGCGACATGAACACTGAAGCTTTCTTT
TRBD1	TRBJ2-1	once	TRBV2	CASSEGGQEYNEQFF	TGTGCCAGCAGTGAAGGGGGACAGGAGTACAATGAGCAGTTCTTC
NA	TRBJ1-1	NA	TRBV3-1	CASSFKGSEAFF	TGTGCCAGCAGCTTCAAAGGGTCTGAAGCTTTCTTT
NA	TRBJ2-3	NA	TRBV20-1	CSARSGLNWDTQYF	TGCAGTGCTAGATCCGGACTAAACTGGGATACGCAGTATTTT
NA	TRBJ2-3	NA	TRBV28	CASSLSPPLSDTQYF	TGTGCCAGCAGTTTATCCCCTCCCTTATCAGATACGCAGTATTTT
NA	TRBJ2-7	NA	TRBV30	CAWSGWQSYEQYF	TGTGCCTGGAGTGGTTGGCAGTCCTACGAGCAGTACTTC
NA	TRBJ2-7	NA	TRBV18	CASSSSTYYEQYF	TGTGCCAGCTCATCTTCGACCTACTACGAGCAGTACTTC